This TCR beta chain came from a study of cytomegalovirus exposure and HLA in healthy donors. Whole-study findings and limits: The sole available immune exposure information was CMV serostatus. Analysis was carried out at a later point, and it linked a missense DCLRE1C variant to TCR beta V- and J-gene trimming. Sequencing probably produced one cluster of sequence variants that were highly shared.

The V gene's germline CDR1 is SGHVS and CDR2 FQNEAQ. The CDR3 runs 15 residues. A note on this clone: As yet, its antigen is unknown.

The PCR was carried out with 60 Vbeta primers and 13 Jbeta primers. The protocol was immunoSEQ multiplex PCR, while the TCRdb copy is restricted to in-frame clones and leaves out a portion. The table lists 150,000 to 200,000 clones, approximately 80% of them singletons. This sequence joins TRBV7-8 and TRBJ2-5, with 13 bases aligning to TRBD2. The J call may be mistaken, given a closer DNA end match to TRBJ2-7. The TCR originated in a woman between 35 and 50 years old in good health and CMV-seronegative. The sequencing input was PBMCs. CDR3 DNA sequence: TGTGCCAGCAGCTTAGGGACTAGCGGGAGTTACGAGCAGTACTTC. Residues: CASSLGTSGSYEQYF.